This TCR beta chain emerged from a study of shared clonotypes between healthy human individuals. General study results and limits: Only blood samples were collected, and tissue repertoires likely differ.

Data came from immunoSEQ multiplex PCR; TCRdb stores just in-frame clones and leaves some out. The sample includes over a million clones, about three quarters of them seen just once. Adult Caucasians living in Nashville, Tennessee made up all of the donors. Naive CD45RA+ and memory CD45RA-negative subsets were split from CD4+ cells. Trimming cost V 0 bases and J 8 bases, with 7 bases left between them. The CDR3 spans 13 residues. From germline, CDR1 is SGHDN and CDR2 FVKESK. In regard to this clone: Antigen unknown.

This receptor was obtained from a man aged 18 to 30 in good health. The chain combines TRBV14 with TRBJ1-4; D remains ambiguous. Material for sequencing was memory CD4+ T cells sorted from blood. Subset: CD45RA-negative fraction. The CDR3 loop reads CASSQDQGEKLFF. Here the CDR3 DNA reads TGTGCCAGCAGCCAAGACCAAGGGGAAAAACTGTTTTTT.